This TCR beta chain was retrieved from a study of beta chain features in type 1 diabetes. The authors reverse transcribed all of the isolated RNA, so sequencing captured expressed TCRB transcripts. The assay was immunoSEQ multiplex PCR, and TCRdb's table has in-frame clones only and misses some. This sample has roughly 150,000 clones, with less than 9.5% found just once. V lost 0 bases and J lost 7; bases outside the gene matches: 4. The CDR3 runs 15 residues. The germline V gene has CDR1 SGHTA and CDR2 FQGTGA. Sequencing used central memory CD4+ T cells from blood. The V gene is TRBV7-3, the J gene TRBJ2-1; 9 bases are a match to TRBD1. This clonotype was sampled from a man in his late teens or twenties in good health. DNA of the CDR3: TGTGCCAGCAGCTTAACGGCGGGACAGGGAAATGAGCAGTTCTTC. Translated: CASSLTAGQGNEQFF. Complete variable domain (other parts from reference TRBV7-3 and TRBJ2-1): GAGVSQTPSNKVTEKGKYVELRCDPISGHTALYWYRQSLGQGPEFLIYFQGTGAADDSGLPNDRFFAVRPEGSVSTLKIQRTERGDSAVYLCASSLTAGQGNEQFFGPGTRLTVL.